This T cell receptor beta chain stems from a study of graft-versus-host responses after intestinal transplantation (dated by TCRdb to the early 2020s). The study in broad terms: The transplants that recipients got were multivisceral, liver-intestinal, or isolated intestinal. Every recipient was given anti-thymocyte globulin induction, then maintenance tacrolimus and steroids for around three years. Graft-versus-host and host-versus-graft alloreactive T cell clones were tracked in the graft, circulation and bone marrow after intestinal transplantation using bulk TCR-beta CDR3 sequencing. To identify alloreactive clones, pre-transplant mixed lymphocyte reaction products were sequenced and then compared with unstimulated pre-transplant donor and recipient T cells. Of the approximately 25 intestinal transplant recipients enrolled in the cohort, one of whom was a retransplant, 3 patients without pretransplant specimens were excluded. A peak of at least 4% donor T cells among recipient peripheral blood mononuclear cells was the definition used for donor T cell macrochimerism. Instead of going to the commercial service, samples from three later patients were sequenced in-house on an Illumina MiSeq and processed with MiXCR. The research as a whole found: In patients with donor T cell macrochimerism, the allografts had high GvH to HvG T cell clonal ratios. Early after transplant, peak levels of circulating GvH clones were found to be associated with declines in HvG clones. GvH clones turned up in recipient bone marrow, with some appearing earlier in ileal mucosa or blood, a pattern consistent with an intestinal mucosal origin. Conclusions were limited by the relatively low number and heterogeneity of intestinal transplant patients.

Receptor amplification or capture employed the immunoSEQ multiplex PCR assay. For most patients, genomic DNA was isolated with the Qiagen DNeasy Blood and Tissue Kit and sent frozen to Adaptive Biotechnologies for TCR sequencing. For most patients, high-throughput TCR-beta CDR3 sequencing of genomic DNA was performed by Adaptive Biotechnologies. The paper's processing steps were these. TCR sequencing data for 15 to 20 patients were retrieved from Adaptive's ImmunoSEQ software; three other patients were processed with MiXCR and VDJtools. To correct CD4 versus CD8 sorting errors, any sequence found in both subsets at a frequency ratio below 5:1 was removed. Because the origin of CDR3 nucleotide sequences shared between donor and recipient could not be assigned, those sequences were removed. To be classed as alloreactive, a clone needed at least 2-fold expansion over unstimulated cells and a minimum CFSE-low frequency of 0.002% (template counts) or 0.001% (read counts). A clone was considered mappable if detected in the sequenced pre-transplant spleen, lymph node, or MLR CFSE-low populations of the donor or recipient. Cumulative frequency of alloreactive clones was calculated as a percentage of all sequences weighted by copy number. TCRdb provides this immuneACCESS table in a form limited to in-frame rearrangements. Some clones are lacking; in checked studies, under half of them reflect an unresolved V gene, and why the rest are absent is not known. The V and J calls and the clone size are those of that table, but D and trimming were determined from the DNA. Recorded for this sample are roughly 80,000 clones; roughly 91% of them occurred a single time. Together, the top ten hold around 7.8% of the sample.

CDR1 is given as SGHNT and CDR2 as YYREEE, both from the germline V gene (reference sequence). The trim is 0 bases for V and 4 bases for J, with a gap of 2 bases between the germline ends. The CDR3 starts with the cysteine, ends with the phenylalanine, and has 11 residues. The entry retains the CDR3 DNA only, 33 bases that are in frame from base 1. The sample's time point label, decoded: cells obtained before transplantation from donor or recipient. CD3+CD4+ and CD3+CD8+ populations were FACS-sorted from unstimulated pre-transplant donor and recipient cells taken from spleen or lymph nodes. For this clone: This receptor's antigen is unknown. No per-base quality is available; no much larger clone lies one base away. This specimen includes other DNA sequences encoding the same CDR3.

The source is a human donor who was the organ donor for an intestinal transplant. The specimen comprised unstimulated CD8+ T cells sorted from spleen or lymph node cells, sampled before transplant. Recombination connected TRBV5-4 to TRBJ2-7, with the D segment identity uncertain. The sequenced DNA: TGTGCCAGCAGCTTGGGTTACGAGCAGTACTTC. The encoded protein is CASSLGYEQYF.